This TCR beta chain stems from a study of T cells after yellow fever vaccination. The CDR3 contains 15 residues. Trimming cost V 3 bases and J 5 bases, with 17 bases left between them. CDR1 and CDR2 (germline): SGHKS, YYEKEE (reference sequence). Study-wide points: A small proportion of clonotypes was detected in both the CD4 and CD8 compartments. At 95% to 96% for CD4 and roughly 87% for CD8, most primary-vaccination clones showed up again after the booster. It was the secondary response that reached its peak faster, day 5 versus 15, but it was weaker. From the bulk population, abundant clonotypes could contaminate and appear within FACS-sorted repertoires.

Each CDR3 protein is one row after TCRdb ran MiXCR on the 5' RACE reads. The sample contains 250,000 to 400,000 distinct CDR3 sequences, approximately 4.5% of which appear only once. This clonotype was recorded many times. Its antigen is undetermined. Source: PBMCs, taken 15 days after the yellow fever booster vaccination. The chain has TRBV5-5 and TRBJ2-5; weak D call: TRBD1 (7 bases). The TCR originated in a man younger than 35 who received the YFV17D yellow fever vaccine. DNA of the CDR3: TGTGCCAGCAGCTCACCCGGAGGGGGCTTTGAGACCCAGTACTTC. Translation: CASSSPGGGFETQYF. The variable domain in full, completed from reference TRBV5-5 and TRBJ2-5, reads DAGVTQSPTHLIKTRGQQVTLRCSPISGHKSVSWYQQVLGQGPQFIFQYYEKEERGRGNFPDRFSARQFPNYSSELNVNALLLGDSALYLCASSSPGGGFETQYFGPGTRLLVL.